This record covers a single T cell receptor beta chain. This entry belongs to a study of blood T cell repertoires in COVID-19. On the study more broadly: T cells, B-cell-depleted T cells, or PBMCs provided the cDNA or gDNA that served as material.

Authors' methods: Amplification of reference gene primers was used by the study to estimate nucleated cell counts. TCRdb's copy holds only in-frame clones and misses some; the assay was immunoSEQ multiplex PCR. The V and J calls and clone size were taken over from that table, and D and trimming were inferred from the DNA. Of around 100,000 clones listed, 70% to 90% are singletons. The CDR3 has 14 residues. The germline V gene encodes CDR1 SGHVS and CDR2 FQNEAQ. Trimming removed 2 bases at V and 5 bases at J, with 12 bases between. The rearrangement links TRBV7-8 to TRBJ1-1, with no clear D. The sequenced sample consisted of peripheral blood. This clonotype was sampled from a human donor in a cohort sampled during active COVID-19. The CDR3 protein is CASSLQEALTEAFF. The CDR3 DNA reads TGTGCCAGCAGCTTACAGGAGGCGCTTACTGAAGCTTTCTTT.